This T cell receptor beta chain was sequenced in a study of OX40 agonist ivuxolimab in advanced cancers. About the research overall: Treatment received earlier with anti-PD-1, anti-PD-L1 or anti-CTLA-4 agents was allowed, and under 50% had some. The study, taken as a whole, reports: The CD4+ and CD8+ T cells in the blood had expanded clonally by week 6 at 0.1 to 3.0 mg/kg. The study found that CD8+ T cells averaged more expanded clones than CD4+.

This clone was counted a few times. Its antigen is unidentified. Sequencing was performed with immunoSEQ multiplex PCR; in TCRdb, only in-frame clones are kept and a portion is missing. Among around 80,000 clones listed, 90% to 95% were seen once. Peripheral blood came from all dose cohorts at three timepoints. There are 14 residues in the CDR3. The junction had 1 base not matched to a gene; V was cut back by 1 base and J by 2 bases. Germline CDR1 and CDR2: MNHEY and SVGAGI. The starting material was CD4+ or CD8+ T cells sorted from blood, obtained in a trial of the OX40 agonist ivuxolimab. The rearrangement joins TRBV6-5 to TRBJ1-2; 7 bases are a match to TRBD1. This clonotype was sampled from an adult with an advanced solid tumor such as melanoma, head and neck, liver or kidney cancer. The CDR3 sequence: CASSYLGQNYGYTF. In DNA form, the CDR3 reads TGTGCCAGCAGTTACTTGGGACAGAACTATGGCTACACCTTC.